The 7 T cell receptor beta chains given below trace back to one sample, sequenced in a study of cytomegalovirus exposure and HLA in healthy donors. 60 Vbeta and 13 Jbeta primers were used in PCR. The data were produced by immunoSEQ multiplex PCR, yet TCRdb's version contains in-frame clones alone and is incomplete. The data show 90,000 to 110,000 clones, roughly 15% seen once. Input material: PBMCs. The origin of the receptors is a female donor in good health and CMV-seronegative.

This clone was seen only a few times. This chain links TRBV28 with TRBJ1-1; 7 bases line up with TRBD1. Germline V gene sequence: CDR1 MDHEN, CDR2 SYDVKM. The CDR3 extends over 13 amino acids. Trimming cost V 6 bases and J 4 bases; bases outside gene matches: 5. The CDR3 is CASSSGGSTEAFF. DNA of the CDR3: TGTGCCAGCAGCTCAGGGGGGTCCACTGAAGCTTTCTTT.

V gene TRBV4-3 combines with J gene TRBJ2-3, with D tentatively TRBD2 (5 bases). Trimming stripped 2 bases from V and 2 bases from J, with 17 bases between. The CDR3 spans 17 residues. CDR1 LGHNA and CDR2 YSLEER come from the germline V gene. CDR3 nucleotides: TGCGCCAGCAGCCAAACCCCCGCGTCGGGGTCCACAGATACGCAGTATTTT. Its protein product is CASSQTPASGSTDTQYF.

A few counts support this clone. The V gene is TRBV30, the J gene TRBJ2-5; 10 nucleotides match TRBD2. This CDR3 region has 15 residues. Trimming took 8 bases from V and 4 from J; bases not matched to a gene: 13. Germline V gene lookup returns CDR1 GTSNPN and CDR2 SVGIG (reference sequence). The CDR3 nucleotides are TGTGCCCTCCGAGCGGGGGGGCTTCTTCTAGAGACCCAGTACTTC. It specifies CALRAGGLLLETQYF.

V usage is TRBV7-3 and J usage is TRBJ2-5, with a weak D call TRBD2 (6 bases). Germline V gene sequence: CDR1 SGHTA, CDR2 FQGTGA. Trimming shortened V by 5 bases and J by 5 bases, and 12 bases separated the two germline ends. The CDR3 runs 13 residues. The CDR3 DNA is TGTGCCAGCAGCCAACTAGCATCCGAGACCCAGTACTTC. It is translated as CASSQLASETQYF.

This clone occurred a few times. The chain carries TRBV5-4 and TRBJ1-2; TRBD1 might be the D (6 bases). Trimming removed 4 bases at V and 4 bases at J, with 11 bases between. This CDR3 comprises 13 residues. CDR1 is SGHNT and CDR2 is YYREEE in the germline V gene (reference sequence). CDR3 protein: CASSTTGIYGYTF. The CDR3 region has the DNA TGTGCCAGCAGCACGACAGGAATCTATGGCTACACCTTC.

The V and J genes are TRBV25-1 and TRBJ2-1; D perhaps matches TRBD2 (7 bases). V lost 1 base to trimming and J lost 2 bases, with 15 bases between them. From germline, CDR1 is MGHDK and CDR2 SYGVNS. This CDR3 has 17 residues. CDR3 region: CASSELEGGGTYNEQFF. CDR3 DNA sequence: TGTGCCAGCAGTGAATTAGAGGGAGGGGGAACCTACAATGAGCAGTTCTTC.

The chain carries TRBV7-2 and TRBJ2-7; D perhaps matches TRBD1 (6 bases). V lost 1 base to trimming and J lost 7 bases, with 11 bases between them. CDR3 length: 13 residues. Looked up from germline, CDR1 is SGHTA and CDR2 is FQGNSA. CDR3 coding DNA: TGTGCCAGCAGCTTAGGTACAGGGTGGGAGCAGTACTTC. Protein sequence: CASSLGTGWEQYF. The full variable domain, rest sourced from reference TRBV7-2 and TRBJ2-7, is GAGVSQSPSNKVTEKGKDVELRCDPISGHTALYWYRQSLGQGLEFLIYFQGNSAPDKSGLPSDRFSAERTGGSVSTLTIQRTQQEDSAVYLCASSLGTGWEQYFGPGTRLTVT.